The 22 T cell receptor beta chains below come from one sample, sequenced in a study of immune heterogeneity within non-small cell lung tumors. TCR beta CDR3 amplification used multiplex PCR with 32 V and 13 J primers. TCRdb reprocessed the multiplex PCR reads with MiXCR, giving one entry per CDR3 protein. The sample includes under 14,000 distinct CDR3 sequences, 15% to 20% of them seen just once. Bulk tumor genomic DNA (600 ng per sample) served as template. Several biopsies per primary tumor, spaced far apart, were taken during surgery. Patients underwent curative surgery for untreated, newly diagnosed non-small cell lung cancer. Sequences were obtained from lung tumor tissue. The receptors here all came from a man between 60 and 70 years old with non-small cell lung cancer.

At least ten counts were recorded for this clonotype. The germline gene is not matched at one end of the junction; a read error may be the cause. V and J are TRBV7-7 and TRBJ2-3; 7 nucleotides agree with TRBD1. The germline V gene has CDR1 SSHAT and CDR2 FNYEAQ (reference sequence). The CDR3 is 14 residues long. The CDR3 loop is CASSLGQGTDTQYF. DNA of the CDR3: TGTGCTAGCAGCTTAGGACAGGGCACAGATACGCAGTATTTT.

The chain joins TRBV7-9 to TRBJ2-1; D is ambiguous. The CDR3 covers 12 residues. Per germline, CDR1 SEHNR and CDR2 FQNEAQ (reference sequence). Trimming removed 4 bases at V and 12 bases at J, with 13 bases between. CDR3 DNA: TGTGCCAGCAGCTCCCTTTTTAGCTTGCAGTTCTTC. It yields the protein CASSSLFSLQFF.

The chain carries TRBV5-1 and TRBJ2-1, with D possibly matching TRBD2 (6 bases). The CDR3 sequence is 11 residues long. CDR1 is SGHRS and CDR2 is YFSETQ in the germline V gene. V lost 0 bases and J lost 16, with 11 bases in between. The CDR3 nucleotides read TGCGCCAGCAGCTTGGCCGGGACTCATTTCTTC. This encodes CASSLAGTHFF.

This clonotype appeared a few times. At one end the junction does not follow the germline gene, possibly because of a read error. The rearrangement links TRBV25-1 to TRBJ1-1; the D gene is possibly TRBD1 (6 bases). Germline V CDR1 and CDR2: MGHDK, SYGVNS. This CDR3 comprises 16 residues. CDR3 region: CSSSEWGRGTYTEAFF. The CDR3 region has the DNA TGTTCCAGCAGTGAATGGGGGCGAGGGACGTACACTGAAGCTTTCTTT.

This clonotype has only one observation. The CDR3 sequence: CASSLTGLAGYNEQFF. The CDR3 region has the DNA TGTGCCAGCAGCCTGACGGGACTAGCGGGATACAATGAGCAGTTCTTC. The gene calls are TRBV4-2 and TRBJ2-1, with TRBD2 matching over 13 bases. The V and J ends lost 4 bases and 4 bases, in that order; junction bases with no gene match: 4. Germline lookup yields CDR1 LGHNA and CDR2 YNFKEQ. The CDR3 is made up of 16 amino acids.

The chain has TRBV6-1 and TRBJ2-5; 14 bases agree with TRBD2. With V trimmed by 6 bases and J by 5 bases, 20 bases remained unmatched. The germline CDR1 and CDR2 sequences are MNHNS and SASEGT. This CDR3 contains 20 residues. CDR3 sequence reads: CASRTRQGKGLAGELETQYF. The CDR3 DNA sequence: TGTGCCAGCAGAACTCGACAGGGAAAGGGACTAGCGGGAGAACTGGAGACCCAGTACTTC.

For this clonotype: This sequence may be a read error, since a much larger clone differs from it by one base. V is TRBV10-3 and J is TRBJ2-7, with D uncertain. The CDR3 is 13 amino acids. Looked up from germline, CDR1 is ENHRY and CDR2 is SYGVKD. Trimming removed 0 bases at V and 5 bases at J, with 8 bases between. The CDR3 bases are TGTGCCATCAGTGAGTCAGTGGTCCACGAGCAGTACTTC. It is translated as CAISESVVHEQYF.

This rearrangement joins TRBV5-6 to TRBJ1-5; 8 bases match TRBD1. The CDR3 totals 15 residues. Germline CDR1 and CDR2: SGHDT and YYEEEE. V was pared by 0 bases and J by 3 bases, with 2 bases of the junction left unmatched. The CDR3 DNA follows: TGTGCCAGCAGCTTGGCAGGGGGCCACAATCAGCCCCAGCATTTT. Its translation is CASSLAGGHNQPQHF.

The J gene is TRBJ1-2, the V gene TRBV12-3 or TRBV12-4; 9 bases are shared with TRBD1. The CDR3 loop spans 14 amino acids. The trim removed 5 bases at V and 3 bases at J, leaving 4 bases unmatched. As DNA, the CDR3 is TGTGCCAGCAGTCTACAGGGGGCATACTATGGCTACACCTTC. Protein sequence: CASSLQGAYYGYTF.

A note on this clonotype: A read error is possible here, since a much larger clone lies one base away. Likely a read error: the CDR3 ends without its conserved phenylalanine or tryptophan. J is TRBJ2-5 and V is TRBV19, with D hard to call. The CDR3 is 13 amino acids. The germline V gene encodes CDR1 LNHDA and CDR2 SQIVND (reference sequence). The V end was cut by 3 bases, the J end by 3 bases, with 8 bases between. This chain's CDR3 is CASSISVEETQYL. As DNA, the CDR3 is TGTGCCAGTAGTATTTCTGTCGAAGAGACCCAGTACTTG.

This clonotype was seen a handful of times. This chain joins TRBV20-1 and TRBJ2-5, with D possibly matching TRBD2 (6 bases). The CDR3 runs 14 residues. V shed 1 base and J shed 2 bases, with 11 bases lying between them. The V gene's germline CDR1 is DFQATT and CDR2 SNEGSKA (reference sequence). The CDR3 nucleotides are TGCAGTGCTAGAGGCGGGGTGGGTCAAGAGACCCAGTACTTC. Protein sequence: CSARGGVGQETQYF.

By proportion, this clonotype is medium-sized. V gene TRBV18 combines with J gene TRBJ1-1; D not certain. Trimming cost V 2 bases and J 2 bases, with 6 bases left between them. The CDR3 has 13 amino acids. Germline CDR1 and CDR2: KGHSH and LQKENI. CDR3 protein: CASSPVENTEAFF. DNA of the CDR3: TGTGCCAGCTCACCAGTAGAAAACACTGAAGCTTTCTTT.

J is TRBJ2-7 and V is TRBV20-1; TRBD2 is a possible D gene (5 bases). The germline CDR1 and CDR2 sequences are DFQATT and SNEGSKA (reference sequence). The CDR3 sequence is 16 residues long. V lost 2 bases and J 3 bases, leaving 20 bases between the germline ends. CDR3 nucleotides: TGCAGTGCTAGAAACCTTCACGGGGAAGGGAACTACGAGCAGTACTTC. This encodes CSARNLHGEGNYEQYF.

This chain connects TRBV11-1 to TRBJ2-1, with D possibly being TRBD2 (5 bases). Germline CDR1 reads SGHAT; CDR2 reads FQDESV (reference sequence). V was clipped by 1 base and J by 0 bases, with 10 bases between them. The CDR3 extends over 16 amino acids. The CDR3 sequence is CASSLDSTSSYNEQFF. The DNA of the CDR3 is TGTGCCAGCAGCTTAGACTCTACTAGCTCCTACAATGAGCAGTTCTTC.

The chain combines TRBV7-3 with TRBJ2-5, with D perhaps matching TRBD2 (5 bases). The CDR3 runs 12 residues. The V gene's germline CDR1 is SGHTA and CDR2 FQGTGA. V lost 6 bases and J lost 7, with 12 bases in between. Written as DNA, the CDR3 is TGTGCCAGCAGATTCGCGGGCGGGACCCAGTACTTC. Translated, it gives CASRFAGGTQYF.

Relative to its sample, this clonotype is medium-sized. The chain links TRBV6-1 to TRBJ2-3; no firm D call. In germline, CDR1 is MNHNS, CDR2 SASEGT. The CDR3 extends over 13 amino acids. Trimming stripped 7 bases from V and 4 bases from J, with 12 bases between. The CDR3 region is CASNLVWADTQYF. DNA for the CDR3: TGTGCCAGCAACTTAGTGTGGGCAGATACGCAGTATTTT.

This clonotype is judged medium-sized. The chain links TRBV28 to TRBJ1-5; D might be TRBD1 (6 bases). Deletions cut 5 bases from V and 5 bases from J, with 25 bases between. The CDR3 is 18 residues long. Per the germline V gene, CDR1 is MDHEN and CDR2 is SYDVKM. The CDR3 spells CASSRDTRATGWHQPQHF. In DNA form, the CDR3 reads TGTGCCAGCAGTCGCGATACCCGTGCTACAGGGTGGCATCAGCCCCAGCATTTT.

Relative to its sample, this clonotype is medium-sized (0.01 to 0.1%). V and J are TRBV6-1 and TRBJ2-7; no definite D call. The CDR3 extends over 12 amino acids. Germline V gives CDR1 MNHNS, CDR2 SASEGT. V lost 6 bases and J lost 3, with 9 bases in between. The CDR3 coding sequence is TGTGCCAGCAGCGACGTCATCTACGAGCAGTACTTC. It translates to CASSDVIYEQYF.

This clonotype is deemed medium-sized (0.01 to 0.1%). This chain connects TRBV20-1 to TRBJ2-7; TRBD1 might be the D (5 bases). The CDR3 totals 14 residues. CDR1 is DFQATT and CDR2 is SNEGSKA in the germline V gene (reference sequence). With 0 bases removed from V and 2 bases from J, the gap between germline ends came to 11 bases. CDR3 bases: TGCAGTGCTAGAGATAGTGACAGTACCTACGAGCAGTACTTC. It encodes CSARDSDSTYEQYF.

This clonotype has a handful of counts. The V call is TRBV11-2, the J call TRBJ2-5, with 9 bases that match TRBD1. This CDR3 is built from 17 residues. V gave up 1 base and J gave up 2 bases; unmatched junction bases: 8. Germline V gene data show CDR1 as SGHAT and CDR2 as FQNNGV. CDR3 protein: CASSLGVGTGSQETQYF. Here the CDR3 DNA reads TGTGCCAGCAGCTTAGGGGTCGGGACAGGGTCGCAAGAGACCCAGTACTTC. The full variable domain, rest sourced from reference TRBV11-2 and TRBJ2-5, is EAGVAQSPRYKIIEKRQSVAFWCNPISGHATLYWYQQILGQGPKLLIQFQNNGVVDDSQLPKDRFSAERLKGVDSTLKIQPAKLEDSAVYLCASSLGVGTGSQETQYFGPGTRLLVL.

The chain has TRBV25-1 and TRBJ1-4; D uncertain. The CDR3 is 12 amino acids. Germline loops: CDR1 MGHDK, CDR2 SYGVNS. V was clipped by 4 bases and J by 8 bases, with 8 bases between them. DNA of the CDR3: TGTGCCAGCAGTGGGTTCCAGGAAAAACTGTTTTTT. Translation gives CASSGFQEKLFF.

By sample share, this clonotype is medium-sized (0.01 to 0.1%). This chain links TRBV27 with TRBJ2-7; no firm D call. CDR1 is MNHEY and CDR2 is SMNVEV in the germline V gene (reference sequence). The germline V and J ends were trimmed by 0 bases and 7 bases, with 10 bases remaining between them. The CDR3 is 13 residues long. The CDR3 DNA reads TGTGCCAGCAGTTTATCTGGCACCTGGGAGCAGTACTTC. Residues: CASSLSGTWEQYF.